This T cell receptor beta chain was retrieved from a study of blood T cell repertoires in COVID-19 (dated by TCRdb to between 2020 and 2021). Concerning the study at large: Samples from collaborators originated in the United States, Italy and Spain and spanned both the acute and convalescent phases of COVID-19. Subjects who had been exposed to COVID-19, were actively infected with it, or had recovered from it provided the deeply sampled blood TCRbeta repertoires that made up the dataset. The repertoires were made available in a free public database intended to serve as a resource for research on the immune response to SARS-CoV-2. Samples came from the ongoing ImmuneRACE study (first 160 participants) plus 1,254 subjects from 6 global collaborators. The sample metadata nearly always contained a de-identified subject ID, COVID-19 status, age in years and sex. Where available, HLA class I and class II types were taken from metadata supplied by the sample provider and were not determined by assay-based typing. The prospective study material was composed of cDNA or gDNA derived from T cells, B-cell-depleted T cells, or PBMCs. The research as a whole found: The amount of clinical and demographic metadata varied by source and participant and was provided uncurated.

TCRbeta CDR3 regions were amplified from genomic DNA by means of the immunoSEQ Assay, a bias-controlled multiplex PCR. The authors processed their data as follows. Nucleated cell counts per sample were estimated from amplification of reference gene primers within the assay. To quantify the absolute abundance of each unique TCRbeta CDR3 rearrangement, sequence reads were collapsed and filtered. For each sample, productive Simpson clonality was calculated by taking the square root of Simpson's diversity index across productive rearrangements. TCRdb took over this immuneACCESS table, retaining in-frame rearrangements with V and J assigned. Such tables are incomplete; in checked studies, under half of the missing clones stem from an unresolved V gene, and the remainder is unexplained. V and J calls and clone size are those listed in that table; D and trimming were worked out from the DNA. Across this sample there are roughly 90,000 clones, with roughly 90% seen only once. The biggest ten clones account for around 1.5% of the sample.

Each collaborating institution followed its own protocols to collect whole blood in K2EDTA tubes. Collaborator samples were shipped for TCRbeta analysis as frozen whole blood, isolated PBMCs, or DNA extracted from either sample type. With respect to this clone: Its antigen is not yet known. Base quality data are lacking; no much larger clone is found one base away.

Material for sequencing was peripheral blood. The receptor was isolated from a human donor with active COVID-19. The donor label of this sample is uncertain.

This receptor carries the CDR3 CASSQVGVGYTF. The nucleotide sequence reads TGTGCCAGCAGCCAAGTAGGGGTCGGCTACACCTTC. The chain employs TRBV3-1 (or the pseudogene TRBV3-2) and TRBJ1-2; the D gene is perhaps TRBD1, on 5 matching bases. Cut back by 1 base and 8 bases, the V and J ends lie 8 bases apart. CDR1 is given as LGHDT and CDR2 as YNNKEL, both from the germline V gene (reference sequence). The CDR3 runs 12 amino acids, cysteine and phenylalanine included. The only DNA kept is the CDR3, 36 bases in frame from the first base.